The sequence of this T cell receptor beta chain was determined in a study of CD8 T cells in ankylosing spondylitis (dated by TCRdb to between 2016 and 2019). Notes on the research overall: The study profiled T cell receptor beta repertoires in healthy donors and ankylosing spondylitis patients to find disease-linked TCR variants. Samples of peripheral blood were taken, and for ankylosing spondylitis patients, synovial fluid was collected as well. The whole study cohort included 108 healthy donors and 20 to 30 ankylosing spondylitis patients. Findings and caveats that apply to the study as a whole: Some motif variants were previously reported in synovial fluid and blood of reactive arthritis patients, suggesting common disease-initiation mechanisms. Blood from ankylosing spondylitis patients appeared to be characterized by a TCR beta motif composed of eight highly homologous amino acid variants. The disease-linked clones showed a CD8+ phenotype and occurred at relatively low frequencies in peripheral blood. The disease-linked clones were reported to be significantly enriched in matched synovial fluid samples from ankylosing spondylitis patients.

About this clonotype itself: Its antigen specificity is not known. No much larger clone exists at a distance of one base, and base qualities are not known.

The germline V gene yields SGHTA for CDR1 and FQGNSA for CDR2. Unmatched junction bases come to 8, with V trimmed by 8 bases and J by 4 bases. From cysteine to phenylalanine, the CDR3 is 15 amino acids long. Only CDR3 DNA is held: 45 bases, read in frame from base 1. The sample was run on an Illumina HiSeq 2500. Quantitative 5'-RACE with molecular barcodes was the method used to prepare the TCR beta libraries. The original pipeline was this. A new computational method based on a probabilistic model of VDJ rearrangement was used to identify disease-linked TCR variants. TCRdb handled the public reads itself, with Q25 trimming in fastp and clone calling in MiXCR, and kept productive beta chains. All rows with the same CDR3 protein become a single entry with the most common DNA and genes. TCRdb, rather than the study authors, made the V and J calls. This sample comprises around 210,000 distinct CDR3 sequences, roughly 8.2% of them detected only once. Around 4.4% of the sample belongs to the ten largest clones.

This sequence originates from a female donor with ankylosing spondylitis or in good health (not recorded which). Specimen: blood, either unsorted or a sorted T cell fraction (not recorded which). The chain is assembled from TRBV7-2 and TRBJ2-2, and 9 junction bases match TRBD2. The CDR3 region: CASATSGRLTGELFF. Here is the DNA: TGTGCCAGCGCAACTAGCGGGCGGCTCACCGGGGAGCTGTTTTTT. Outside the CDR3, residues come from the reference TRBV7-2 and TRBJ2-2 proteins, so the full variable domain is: GAGVSQSPSNKVTEKGKDVELRCDPISGHTALYWYRQSLGQGLEFLIYFQGNSAPDKSGLPSDRFSAERTGGSVSTLTIQRTQQEDSAVYLCASATSGRLTGELFFGEGSRLTVL.